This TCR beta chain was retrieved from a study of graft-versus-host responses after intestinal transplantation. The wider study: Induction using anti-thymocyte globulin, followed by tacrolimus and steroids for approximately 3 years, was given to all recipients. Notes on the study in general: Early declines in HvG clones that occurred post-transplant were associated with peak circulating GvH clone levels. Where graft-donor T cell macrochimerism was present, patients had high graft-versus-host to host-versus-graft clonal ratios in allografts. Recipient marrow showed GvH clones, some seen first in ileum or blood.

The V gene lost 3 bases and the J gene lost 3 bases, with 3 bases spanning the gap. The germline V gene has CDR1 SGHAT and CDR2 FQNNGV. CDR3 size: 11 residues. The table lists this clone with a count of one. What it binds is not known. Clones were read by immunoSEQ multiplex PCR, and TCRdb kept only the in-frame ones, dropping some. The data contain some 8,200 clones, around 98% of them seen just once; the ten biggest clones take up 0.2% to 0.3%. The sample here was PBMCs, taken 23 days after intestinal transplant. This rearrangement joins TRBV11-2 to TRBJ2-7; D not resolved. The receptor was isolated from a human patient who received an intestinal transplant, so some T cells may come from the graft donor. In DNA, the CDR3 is TGTGCCAGCAGCTTTGACTACGAGCAGTACTTC. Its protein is CASSFDYEQYF. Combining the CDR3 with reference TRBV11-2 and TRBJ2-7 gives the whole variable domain EAGVAQSPRYKIIEKRQSVAFWCNPISGHATLYWYQQILGQGPKLLIQFQNNGVVDDSQLPKDRFSAERLKGVDSTLKIQPAKLEDSAVYLCASSFDYEQYFGPGTRLTVT.